What follows is one T cell receptor beta chain and its context. Its matching antigen is unknown. TCR templates, 75,000 to 100,000 per sample, were assayed. Only in-frame clones appear in the TCRdb table, and some are missing; sequencing was by immunoSEQ multiplex PCR. The sample lists 70,000 to 95,000 clones, under 95% seen once, with 5.5% to 7.5% in the top ten. The data originate from a study of siplizumab effects on memory and regulatory T cells. Findings and caveats of the study: Naive or memory phenotype was unassignable for roughly 75-96% of proliferating CD4+ or CD8+ clones. Of the alloreactive clones, only a minor fraction mapped to unstimulated subsets. Siplizumab brought about a significant reduction in alloreactive sequences traceable to unstimulated CD4+ memory cells.

Specimen: CD8+ T cells sorted from blood. This sequence was found in a human donor in good health.

The chain's CDR3 is CASSQRHGVEQYF. CDR3 nucleotides: TGCGCCAGCAGCCAACGACATGGGGTAGAGCAGTACTTC. The chain employs TRBV4-3 and TRBJ2-7; no definite D call. The length of the CDR3 is 13 residues. Germline values: CDR1 LGHNA, CDR2 YSLEER. V shed 2 bases and J shed 7 bases, with 12 bases lying between them.